This T cell receptor beta chain was identified in a study of T cell repertoires in cytomegalovirus infection. With regard to this clonotype: Its antigen is currently unknown.

Each CDR3 protein is one row after TCRdb ran MiXCR on the reads. The repertoire includes around 450,000 distinct CDR3 sequences, 11% of them detected once, and 10% to 13% sits in the top ten. This CDR3 has 14 amino acids. V was clipped by 0 bases and J by 7 bases, with 12 bases between them. Germline CDR1 LGHNA, CDR2 YNFKEQ. Study-wide findings and caveats: It was HLA-C-restricted CMV-specific TCR beta clonotypes that dominated the response ex vivo.

Sequenced sample: PBMCs. This sequence joins TRBV4-2 and TRBJ1-2; D call uncertain. This clonotype originated in a human donor in good health (CMV status not recorded). Some clones in this sample may be carry-over from other donors' samples. CDR3 amino acids: CASSQDGPILGYTF. In nucleotides, the CDR3 is TGTGCCAGCAGCCAAGATGGTCCCATACTTGGCTACACCTTC.